This T cell receptor (beta chain) emerged from a study of T cell changes during pregnancy in multiple sclerosis. The assay was immunoSEQ multiplex PCR, and TCRdb's table has in-frame clones only and misses some. The sample gives approximately 30,000 clones, roughly nine tenths of which show up once; around 0.59% is in the top ten. This clone was counted once. This TCR came from a female donor in good health, enrolled as a control in a pregnancy study. Sequences were derived from CD4+ T cells from peripheral blood mononuclear cells, sampled in the first trimester of pregnancy.

DNA of the CDR3: TGTGCCAGCAGAGGCCGGACAGGGGGCCAGCCCCAGCATTTT. As protein: CASRGRTGGQPQHF. This sequence joins TRBV27 and TRBJ1-5; 11 bases fit TRBD1. This CDR3 is 14 amino acids long. CDR1 and CDR2 (germline): MNHEY, SMNVEV (reference sequence). V was pared by 6 bases and J by 7 bases, with 5 bases of the junction left unmatched.